These T cell receptor beta chains were read from a single sample in a study of CD8+CD57+ T cells in acquired aplastic anemia. TCRdb reanalysed the reads using MiXCR and keeps one entry per CDR3 protein. The sample has some 180,000 distinct CDR3 sequences; 63% are singletons. The sequenced sample was sorted CD4+, CD8+, or CD8+CD57+ T cells (not recorded which) from PBMCs. The receptors were gathered from a human donor with aplastic anemia. CDR3s include the opening cysteine and the closing phenylalanine or tryptophan. D genes are given only for firm matches. Clone sizes are given selectively: once, few, many, or a class where the clone is expanded.

TRBV7-6	NA	TRBJ2-5	NA	TGTGCCAGCAGCTACCCTAGCGACCAAGAGACCCAGTACTTC	CASSYPSDQETQYF
TRBV5-1	NA	TRBJ1-2	NA	TGCGCCAGCAGCTTGGCGGGGGCCATGGGCTACACCTTC	CASSLAGAMGYTF
TRBV9	TRBD1	TRBJ2-7	NA	TGTGCCAGCAGCGTAGACGGGACAGGGGACTACGAGCAGTACTTC	CASSVDGTGDYEQYF
TRBV11-3	NA	TRBJ1-1	NA	TGTGCCAGCAGCCGGACCGAACCTGAAGCTTTCTTT	CASSRTEPEAFF
TRBV29-1	NA	TRBJ2-7	NA	TGCAGCGTTGAAGCCTTAATCGAGTCTACAGAGCCCTACGAGCAGTACTTC	CSVEALIESTEPYEQYF
TRBV7-3	NA	TRBJ2-3	NA	TGTGCCAGCAGCCCAAGCGGTCCGAGCACAGATACGCAGTATTTT	CASSPSGPSTDTQYF
TRBV7-8	NA	TRBJ1-2	many	TGTGCCAGCAGCTTAGCTTGGGTTAACTATGGCTACACCTTC	CASSLAWVNYGYTF
TRBV10-3	TRBD2	TRBJ2-7	NA	TGTGCCAGCAGTTATCGGACTAGCGGATTGCTCTACGAGCAGTACTTC	CASSYRTSGLLYEQYF
TRBV25-1	TRBD1	TRBJ1-3	NA	TGTGCCAGCAGTTTACCGGTGGCAGGGGGAAGAAACACCATATATTTT	CASSLPVAGGRNTIYF
TRBV10-3	TRBD1	TRBJ1-2	NA	TGTGCCATCAGTGGGGGGACAGACTATGGCTACACCTTC	CAISGGTDYGYTF
TRBV7-8	TRBD1	TRBJ2-2	NA	TGTGCCAGCAGCTCTCTTGGGACAGGGGGTTCGAACACCGGGGAGCTGTTTTTC	CASSSLGTGGSNTGELFF
TRBV12-3/TRBV12-4	TRBD2	TRBJ2-2	NA	TGTGCCAGCAGTTTATTACTAGCGGGGGTAGGGGAGCTGTTTTTT	CASSLLLAGVGELFF
TRBV7-3	TRBD1	TRBJ1-1	NA	TGTGCCAGCAGCCCAAGGACAGGGGGCCTAATCACTGAAGCTTTCTTT	CASSPRTGGLITEAFF
TRBV7-9	NA	TRBJ1-2	NA	TGTGCCAGCAGCTTCAGTTCTAACTATGGCTACACCTTC	CASSFSSNYGYTF
TRBV11-2	NA	TRBJ2-7	NA	TGTGCCAGCAGCCCCCGTTGGGAACAGAACTACGAGCAGTACTTC	CASSPRWEQNYEQYF
TRBV7-8	TRBD1	TRBJ1-2	NA	TGTGCCAGCAGCCCAGACAGGGTTCGTAACTATGGCTACACCTTC	CASSPDRVRNYGYTF
TRBV19	NA	TRBJ1-5	many	TGTGCCAGTAGTACTGGTGTTGAGCCCCAGCATTTT	CASSTGVEPQHF
TRBV12-3/TRBV12-4	NA	TRBJ1-2	NA	TGTGCCAGCACCCTGGCGGGGTTTGGGATTGGCTACACCTTC	CASTLAGFGIGYTF
TRBV5-6	NA	TRBJ1-2	many	TGTGCCAGCAGCCTCTGGGGGGCGCGCGGCTACACCTTC	CASSLWGARGYTF
TRBV29-1	NA	TRBJ1-1	NA	TGCAGCGCCCGACTCGGGACGGTGAACACTGAAGCTTTCTTT	CSARLGTVNTEAFF
TRBV7-2	TRBD1	TRBJ1-2	NA	TGTGCCAGCAGCTTCGGGACAGGGGCAGATGGCTACACCTTC	CASSFGTGADGYTF
TRBV5-1	TRBD1	TRBJ2-1	NA	TGCGCCAGCAACCTTCTCCCGGGACAGGGTGGCGTGTTCTTC	CASNLLPGQGGVFF
TRBV24-1	NA	TRBJ1-1	many	TGTGCCACCAGCGTAGACGGTGAAGCTTTCTTT	CATSVDGEAFF
TRBV7-8	TRBD1	TRBJ2-7	NA	TGTGCCAGCAGCTTCGGGACAGGAGGTCCGAGGGCCAACGAGCAGTACTTC	CASSFGTGGPRANEQYF
TRBV24-1	NA	TRBJ1-4	NA	TGTGCCACCAGTGATGCCGGGACCGAAAAACTGTTTTTT	CATSDAGTEKLFF
TRBV7-8	NA	TRBJ2-7	many	TGTGCCAGCAGGCTCCACCCGACCGGGACGGTTGGTCGGGAGCAGTACTTC	CASRLHPTGTVGREQYF
TRBV24-1	NA	TRBJ2-2	NA	TGTGCCACCAGAGGGGGGGCAGCGGCCGGCACCGGGGAGCTGTTTTTT	CATRGGAAAGTGELFF
TRBV20-1	NA	TRBJ1-2	NA	TGCAGTGTTAGCACCCCGAAGGGCTACACCTTC	CSVSTPKGYTF
TRBV5-1	NA	TRBJ2-2	NA	TGCGCCAGCAGCTTCCCAGGCGGGGAGCTGTTTTTT	CASSFPGGELFF
TRBV7-9	NA	TRBJ1-1	NA	TGTGCCATCAGCTTAGGGCTAAGCATAGGGGATGAGGCTTTCTTT	CAISLGLSIGDEAFF
TRBV5-1	TRBD2	TRBJ2-7	NA	TGCGCCAGCAGACGTCGCAATAGCGGGTCCCGTTCCTACGAGCAGTACTTC	CASRRRNSGSRSYEQYF
TRBV20-1	NA	TRBJ2-3	NA	TGCAGTGCTTGGGTAGATACGCAGTATTTT	CSAWVDTQYF